Listed below are T cell receptor beta chains from one sample, sequenced in a study of blood T cells in healthy people across ages. Each CDR3 protein gets one entry after TCRdb re-called the 5' RACE reads with MiXCR. This table has approximately 1.5 million distinct CDR3 sequences, about 45% appearing once. Specimen: blood. The receptors were sampled from a woman between 18 and 29 years old in good health. The CDR3 runs from the conserved cysteine through the conserved F or W. D genes are given only for firm matches.

D gene: .; CDR3 length: 16; V gene: TRBV4-3; CDR3 protein: CASSQDGGGGTDTQYF
D gene: .; CDR3 length: 14; V gene: TRBV3-1; CDR3 protein: CASSQYPHTDTQYF
D gene: .; CDR3 length: 13; V gene: TRBV7-8; CDR3 protein: CASSLRPQETQFF
D gene: .; CDR3 length: 13; V gene: TRBV12-5; CDR3 protein: CASALSGDPPQHF
D gene: TRBD1; CDR3 length: 13; V gene: TRBV4-3; CDR3 protein: CASSQTGVDTQYF
D gene: TRBD1; CDR3 length: 15; V gene: TRBV12-3/TRBV12-4; CDR3 protein: CASSGTGNSGETQYF
D gene: .; CDR3 length: 17; V gene: TRBV7-2; CDR3 protein: CASSLGRGYYSNQPQHF
D gene: .; CDR3 length: 15; V gene: TRBV5-5; CDR3 protein: CASSFRQGSTGELFF
D gene: TRBD1; CDR3 length: 14; V gene: TRBV6-5; CDR3 protein: CASRRTGSTTEAFF
D gene: .; CDR3 length: 9; V gene: TRBV20-1; CDR3 protein: CSAREGYTF
D gene: .; CDR3 length: 14; V gene: TRBV20-1; CDR3 protein: CSGRRRDSTDTQYF
D gene: TRBD1; CDR3 length: 14; V gene: TRBV19; CDR3 protein: CASSMTGRNQPQHF
D gene: .; CDR3 length: 17; V gene: TRBV4-3; CDR3 protein: CASSQLGTFSDTDTQYF
D gene: TRBD1; CDR3 length: 19; V gene: TRBV4-1; CDR3 protein: CASSLARTGAGSGNQPQHF
D gene: .; CDR3 length: 14; V gene: TRBV6-6; CDR3 protein: CASSYLTSNYGYTF
D gene: .; CDR3 length: 15; V gene: TRBV7-9; CDR3 protein: CASRSQGAGTDTQYF
D gene: .; CDR3 length: 15; V gene: TRBV15; CDR3 protein: CATSRTDRNNYGYTF
D gene: .; CDR3 length: 15; V gene: TRBV7-9; CDR3 protein: CASTREQRPYNEQFF
D gene: .; CDR3 length: 13; V gene: TRBV30; CDR3 protein: CAWSNQGDYGYTF
D gene: .; CDR3 length: 15; V gene: TRBV9; CDR3 protein: CASSGTGTVNTEAFF
D gene: .; CDR3 length: 17; V gene: TRBV12-3/TRBV12-4; CDR3 protein: CASSLEVRVLAKNIQYF
D gene: .; CDR3 length: 14; V gene: TRBV2; CDR3 protein: CASSDWRDRETQYF
D gene: .; CDR3 length: 16; V gene: TRBV7-8; CDR3 protein: CASSRFYRSDNTEAFF
D gene: TRBD1; CDR3 length: 15; V gene: TRBV14; CDR3 protein: CASSQAGTANTEAFF
D gene: TRBD2; CDR3 length: 15; V gene: TRBV25-1; CDR3 protein: CASSAGLAGAETQYF
D gene: .; CDR3 length: 13; V gene: TRBV3-1; CDR3 protein: CASRPGGTYGYTF
D gene: .; CDR3 length: 14; V gene: TRBV28; CDR3 protein: CASSVGQDGQPQHF
D gene: .; CDR3 length: 12; V gene: TRBV28; CDR3 protein: CASSVVYNEQFF
D gene: TRBD2; CDR3 length: 17; V gene: TRBV7-9; CDR3 protein: CASSSRLGAGVDNEQFF
D gene: TRBD2; CDR3 length: 12; V gene: TRBV10-3; CDR3 protein: CAITTSANLQYF
D gene: .; CDR3 length: 16; V gene: TRBV15; CDR3 protein: CATSRDGHANTGELFF
D gene: TRBD1; CDR3 length: 15; V gene: TRBV9; CDR3 protein: CASDRGSSSYNEQFF